A single T cell receptor beta chain is shown here with its context. Its antigen is still unknown. The entry originates in a study of shared clonotypes between healthy human individuals. Overall study results and limits: All-four-donor shared clonotypes had higher generation probabilities than non-shared clonotypes did. Larger estimated richness was generally recorded for naive subsets relative to memory subsets.

TCRdb keeps only in-frame clones here, not all; method: immunoSEQ multiplex PCR. The sample holds 1.4 million to 1.5 million clones; roughly 96% are singletons and the top ten take 1% to 1.5%. V lost 4 bases, J lost 1 base, and 14 bases lay in between. The CDR3 covers 15 residues. Per germline, CDR1 MDHEN and CDR2 SYDVKM. Donors were healthy HIV-negative adults without recent acute infections or vaccinations. The V call is TRBV28, the J call TRBJ2-7; D perhaps matches TRBD2 (6 bases). The specimen sequenced was naive CD4+ T cells sorted from blood. Sample subset: CD45RA+ positively selected. This TCR came from a man aged 25-40 years in good health. Written as DNA, the CDR3 is TGTGCCAGCAGTTCCGGAGGGGTTAGATCCTACGAGCAGTACTTC. Its translation is CASSSGGVRSYEQYF.